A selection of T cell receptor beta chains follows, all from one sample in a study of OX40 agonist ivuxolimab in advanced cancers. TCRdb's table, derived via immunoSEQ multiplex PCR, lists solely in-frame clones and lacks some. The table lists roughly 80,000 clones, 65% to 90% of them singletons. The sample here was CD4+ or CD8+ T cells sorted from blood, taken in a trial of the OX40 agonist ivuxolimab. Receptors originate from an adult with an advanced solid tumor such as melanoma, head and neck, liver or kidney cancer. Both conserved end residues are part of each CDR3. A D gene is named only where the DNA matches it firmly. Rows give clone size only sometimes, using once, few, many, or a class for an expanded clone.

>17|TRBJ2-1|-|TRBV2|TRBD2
CASSPYGLAGGHNEQFF
TGTGCCAGCAGTCCCTACGGACTAGCGGGGGGCCACAATGAGCAGTTCTTC
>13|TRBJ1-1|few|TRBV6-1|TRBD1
CASSYQGAAEAFF
TGTGCCAGCAGTTATCAGGGGGCGGCTGAAGCTTTCTTT
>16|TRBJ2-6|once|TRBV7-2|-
CASSPRLGAGANVLTF
TGTGCCAGCAGCCCCCGTCTTGGGGCCGGGGCCAACGTCCTGACTTTC
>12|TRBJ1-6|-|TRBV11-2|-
CASSSLGSPLHF
TGTGCCAGCAGCTCCCTCGGGTCACCCCTCCACTTT
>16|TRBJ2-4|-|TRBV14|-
CASSQRKRLAKNIQYF
TGTGCCAGCAGCCAAAGGAAACGACTAGCCAAAAACATTCAGTACTTC
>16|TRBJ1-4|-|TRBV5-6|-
CASSPYPTAVKEKLFF
TGTGCCAGCAGCCCCTACCCGACAGCGGTTAAAGAAAAACTGTTTTTT
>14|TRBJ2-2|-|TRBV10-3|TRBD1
CAISELGDRVALFF
TGTGCCATCAGTGAGTTGGGTGACAGGGTCGCGCTGTTTTTT
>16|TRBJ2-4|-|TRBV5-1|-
CASSLEWGLAKNIQYF
TGCGCCAGCAGCTTGGAGTGGGGACTAGCCAAAAACATTCAGTACTTC
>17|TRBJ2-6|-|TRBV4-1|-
CASSQWVDKSGANVLTF
TGCGCCAGCAGCCAGTGGGTGGACAAATCTGGGGCCAACGTCCTGACTTTC
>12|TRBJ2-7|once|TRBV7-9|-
CASSFGQYEQYF
TGTGCCAGCAGCTTTGGACAATACGAGCAGTACTTC
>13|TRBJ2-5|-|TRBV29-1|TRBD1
CSVVGTGTETQYF
TGCAGCGTTGTAGGGACAGGGACGGAGACCCAGTACTTC
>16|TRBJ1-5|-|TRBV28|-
CASSLSQGVHNQPQHF
TGTGCCAGCAGTTTATCTCAGGGCGTACACAATCAGCCCCAGCATTTT
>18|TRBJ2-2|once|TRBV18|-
CASSSTLVGTQGTGELFF
TGTGCCAGCTCATCAACCCTTGTCGGGACACAAGGCACCGGGGAGCTGTTTTTT
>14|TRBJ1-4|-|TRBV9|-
CASSIRPREEKLFF
TGTGCCAGCAGCATACGACCCCGGGAGGAAAAACTGTTTTTT
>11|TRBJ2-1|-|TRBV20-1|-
CSGTTHNEQFF
TGCAGTGGTACAACGCACAATGAGCAGTTCTTC
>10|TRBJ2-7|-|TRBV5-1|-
CASHYYEQYF
TGCGCCAGCCATTACTACGAGCAGTACTTC
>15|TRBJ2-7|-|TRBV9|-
CASSAGSRGDYEQYF
TGTGCCAGCAGCGCCGGGAGTCGGGGCGACTACGAGCAGTACTTC
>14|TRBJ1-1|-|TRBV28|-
CASTMTGWNTEAFF
TGTGCCAGCACCATGACAGGTTGGAACACTGAAGCTTTCTTT
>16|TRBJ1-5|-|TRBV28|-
CASSPHQGRLNQPQHF
TGTGCCAGCAGTCCCCATCAGGGGAGGCTCAATCAGCCCCAGCATTTT